The 6 T cell receptor beta chains below come from one sample, sequenced in a study of beta chain features in type 1 diabetes. The investigators reverse transcribed all of the isolated RNA, so they sequenced expressed TCRB transcripts. The protocol was immunoSEQ multiplex PCR, while the TCRdb copy is restricted to in-frame clones and leaves out a portion. The table has 350,000 to 450,000 clones, around 14% seen once; the top ten hold roughly 0.036%. Specimen: naive CD4+ T cells from blood. The receptor source for this set is a man younger than 40 in good health.

This clone was seen a few times. This sequence joins TRBV5-1 and TRBJ2-7, with 8 bases identical to TRBD1. The CDR3 covers 14 residues. V gave up 7 bases and J gave up 1 base; unmatched junction bases: 7. Germline assignment: CDR1 SGHRS and CDR2 YFSETQ. The CDR3 loop reads CASERTGNSYEQYF. The CDR3 DNA is TGCGCCAGCGAACGGACAGGGAATTCCTACGAGCAGTACTTC.

The J gene is TRBJ2-7, the V gene TRBV12-5; D may be TRBD2 (5 bases). Deletions cut 2 bases from V and 7 bases from J, with 12 bases between. The germline CDR1 and CDR2 sequences are LGHNT and FRNRAP. The CDR3 consists of 13 residues. CDR3 sequence (DNA): TGTGCTAGTGGTTTGCTAACCACGGGAGAGCAGTACTTC. Translation: CASGLLTTGEQYF.

This clone was counted a few times. The rearrangement uses TRBV21-1 and TRBJ2-6. TRBV21-1 is recorded as a pseudogene. The CDR3 is 17 residues long. CDR3 DNA: TGTGCCAGCAGCATATTTTACGGAAATTCTGGGGCCAACGTCCTGACTTTC. It translates to CASSIFYGNSGANVLTF.

The genes are TRBV4-3 and TRBJ2-1; D gene ambiguous. This CDR3 is 15 amino acids long. V shed 3 bases and J shed 3 bases, with 12 bases lying between them. CDR1 is LGHNA, CDR2 YSLEER, per germline. CDR3: CASSQDTSRYNEQFF. The CDR3 region has the DNA TGCGCCAGCAGCCAGGATACTTCTCGCTACAATGAGCAGTTCTTC.

This clone was detected a few times. The chain joins TRBV4-1 to TRBJ2-5; TRBD2 matches 9 bases. This CDR3 is built from 14 residues. The V segment lost 0 bases and the J segment 5 bases; nucleotides outside the gene matches: 1. Germline CDR1 reads MGHRA; CDR2 reads YSYEKL. The DNA of the CDR3 is TGCGCCAGCAGCCAAGATGGACTAGCGGAGACCCAGTACTTC. This translates into CASSQDGLAETQYF.

This clone was observed a few times. This chain joins TRBV5-4 and TRBJ2-7, with D unresolved. The CDR3 covers 16 residues. V lost 4 bases to trimming and J lost 0 bases, with 17 bases between them. The V gene's germline CDR1 is SGHNT and CDR2 YYREEE (reference sequence). The CDR3, as DNA: TGTGCCAGCAGCCGTCACATCGGGTCCGGCTCCTACGAGCAGTACGTC. This translates into CASSRHIGSGSYEQYV.